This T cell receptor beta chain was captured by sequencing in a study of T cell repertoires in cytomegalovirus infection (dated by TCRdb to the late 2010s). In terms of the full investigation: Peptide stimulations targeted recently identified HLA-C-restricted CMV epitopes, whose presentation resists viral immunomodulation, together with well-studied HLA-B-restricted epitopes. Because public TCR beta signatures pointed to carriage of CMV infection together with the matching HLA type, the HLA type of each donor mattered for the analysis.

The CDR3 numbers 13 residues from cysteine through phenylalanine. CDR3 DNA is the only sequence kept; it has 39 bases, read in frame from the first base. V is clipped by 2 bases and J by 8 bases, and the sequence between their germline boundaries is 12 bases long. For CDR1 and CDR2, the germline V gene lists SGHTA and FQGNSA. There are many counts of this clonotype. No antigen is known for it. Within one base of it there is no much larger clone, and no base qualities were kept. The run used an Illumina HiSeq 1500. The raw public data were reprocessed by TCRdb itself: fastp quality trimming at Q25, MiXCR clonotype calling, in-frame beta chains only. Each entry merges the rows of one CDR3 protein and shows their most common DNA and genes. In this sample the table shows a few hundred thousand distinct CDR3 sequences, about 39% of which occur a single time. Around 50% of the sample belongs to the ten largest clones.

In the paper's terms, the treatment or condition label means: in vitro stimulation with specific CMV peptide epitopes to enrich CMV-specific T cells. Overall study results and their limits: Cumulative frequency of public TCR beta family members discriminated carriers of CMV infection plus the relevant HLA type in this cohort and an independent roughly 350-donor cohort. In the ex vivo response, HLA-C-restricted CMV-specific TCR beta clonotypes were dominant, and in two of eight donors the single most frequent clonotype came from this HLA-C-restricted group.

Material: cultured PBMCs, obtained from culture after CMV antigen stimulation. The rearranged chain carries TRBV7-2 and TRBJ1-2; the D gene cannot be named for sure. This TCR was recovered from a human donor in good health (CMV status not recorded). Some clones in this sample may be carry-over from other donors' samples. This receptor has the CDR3 CASSLPLISGYTF. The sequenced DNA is TGTGCCAGCAGCTTACCCCTAATATCGGGCTACACCTTC.